This T cell receptor (beta chain) comes out of a study of early T cells in non-severe SARS-CoV-2 infection. Study as a whole: Investigators sequenced bulk RNA drawn from unsorted whole blood, and chains remained unpaired.

This clonotype appeared many times. CDR3 length: 15 residues. The V gene end was trimmed by 0 bases and the J gene end by 3 bases; junction bases not matched to a gene: 1. The germline gives CDR1 SEHNR, CDR2 FQNEAQ (reference sequence). TCRdb re-called the 5' RACE reads with MiXCR, one entry per CDR3 protein. Here the sample spans under 35,000 distinct CDR3 sequences, roughly 5.7% being singletons. Sequencing input: whole blood. This sequence was found in an adult who was a healthcare worker with PCR-confirmed SARS-CoV-2 infection or an uninfected control (not recorded which). V is TRBV7-9 and J is TRBJ1-4; 7 bases match TRBD1. The CDR3 sequence: CASSLAGGANEKLFF. The CDR3 DNA reads TGTGCCAGCAGCTTAGCAGGGGGCGCTAATGAAAAACTGTTTTTT. Full variable domain (rest looked up from reference TRBV7-9 and TRBJ1-4): DTGVSQNPRHKITKRGQNVTFRCDPISEHNRLYWYRQTLGQGPEFLTYFQNEAQLEKSRLLSDRFSAERPKGSFSTLEIQRTEQGDSAMYLCASSLAGGANEKLFFGSGTQLSVL.